This TCR beta chain appears in the sequencing data of a study of blood T cell repertoires in COVID-19. Looking at the study overall: The study drew acute and convalescent COVID-19 samples from the United States, Italy and Spain. The analysed material was cDNA or gDNA that came from T cells, B-cell-depleted T cells, or PBMCs.

This clone came up a few times. As originally analysed: Amplified reference gene primers provided the basis for estimating nucleated cell counts. The data were produced by immunoSEQ multiplex PCR, yet TCRdb's version contains in-frame clones alone and is incomplete. The V and J calls and clone size are taken from that table; D and trimming were inferred from the DNA. The data show 200,000 to 250,000 clones, with roughly four fifths seen just once and approximately 8% held by the top ten. Enrolment of Seattle patients took place during active infection, and they were followed longitudinally. V lost 6 bases, J lost 3 bases, and 11 bases lay in between. Germline CDR1 and CDR2: LGHNT and FRNRAP. CDR3 size: 13 residues.

The sequence came from a woman of 80 years or more with COVID-19, enrolled during active disease. The rearrangement joins TRBV12-5 to TRBJ1-1; D ambiguous. Sequencing used peripheral blood. The DNA of the CDR3 is TGTGCTAGTGGCGGCGCGGAGTACACTGAAGCTTTCTTT. As protein: CASGGAEYTEAFF.